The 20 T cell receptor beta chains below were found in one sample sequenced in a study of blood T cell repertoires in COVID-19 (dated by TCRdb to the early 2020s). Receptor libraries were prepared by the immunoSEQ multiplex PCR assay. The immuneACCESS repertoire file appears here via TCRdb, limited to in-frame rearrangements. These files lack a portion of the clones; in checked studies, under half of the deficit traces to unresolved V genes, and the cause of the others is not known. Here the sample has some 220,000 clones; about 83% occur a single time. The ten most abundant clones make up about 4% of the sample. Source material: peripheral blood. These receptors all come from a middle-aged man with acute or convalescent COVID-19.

CDR3 sequence (DNA): TGCGCCAGCAGTCCCTCCCTCAACACTGAAGCTTTCTTT. Amino acids: CASSPSLNTEAFF. This rearrangement joins TRBV10-1 to TRBJ1-1, with no clear D. V was shortened by 5 bases and J by 2 bases, with 9 bases between the two germline ends. From germline, CDR1 is WNHNN and CDR2 SYGVQD (reference sequence). The CDR3 runs 13 residues.

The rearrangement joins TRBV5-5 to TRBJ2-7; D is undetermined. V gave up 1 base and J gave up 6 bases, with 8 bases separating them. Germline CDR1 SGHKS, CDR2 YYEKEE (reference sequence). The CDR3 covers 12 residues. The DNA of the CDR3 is TGTGCCAGCAGCTTGAATCTACGCGAGCAGTACTTC. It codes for CASSLNLREQYF.

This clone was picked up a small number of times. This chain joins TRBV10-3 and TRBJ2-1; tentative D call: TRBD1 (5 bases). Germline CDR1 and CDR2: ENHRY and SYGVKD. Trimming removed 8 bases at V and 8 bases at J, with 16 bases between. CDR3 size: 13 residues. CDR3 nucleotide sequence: TGTGCCATCGCTAGGGGAACCCTCGATGAGCAGTTCTTC. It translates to CAIARGTLDEQFF.

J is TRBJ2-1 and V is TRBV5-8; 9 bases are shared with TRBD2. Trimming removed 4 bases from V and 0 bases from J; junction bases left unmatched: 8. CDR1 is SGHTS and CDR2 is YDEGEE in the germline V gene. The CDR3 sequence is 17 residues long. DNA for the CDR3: TGTGCCAGCAGCACAACTATAGCGGGAGCCTCCTACAATGAGCAGTTCTTC. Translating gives CASSTTIAGASYNEQFF.

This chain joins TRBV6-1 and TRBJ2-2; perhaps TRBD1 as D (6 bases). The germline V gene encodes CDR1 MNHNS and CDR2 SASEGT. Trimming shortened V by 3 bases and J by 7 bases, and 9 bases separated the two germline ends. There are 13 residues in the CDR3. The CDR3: CASSDRGGGELFF. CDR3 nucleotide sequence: TGTGCCAGCAGTGACAGGGGTGGCGGGGAGCTGTTTTTT.

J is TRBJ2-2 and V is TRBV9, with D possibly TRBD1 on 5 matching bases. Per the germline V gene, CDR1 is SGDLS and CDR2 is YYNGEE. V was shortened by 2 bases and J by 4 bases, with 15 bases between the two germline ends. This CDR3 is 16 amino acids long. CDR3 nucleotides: TGTGCCAGCAGCGTCACGGCGACAGCTTTCACCGGGGAGCTGTTTTTT. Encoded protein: CASSVTATAFTGELFF.

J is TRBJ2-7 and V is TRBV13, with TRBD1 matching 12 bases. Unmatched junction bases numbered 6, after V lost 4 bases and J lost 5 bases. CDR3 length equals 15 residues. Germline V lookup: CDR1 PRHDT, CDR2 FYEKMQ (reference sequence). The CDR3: CASSSRDRGPHEQYF. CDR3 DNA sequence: TGTGCCAGCAGCTCTCGGGACAGGGGGCCCCACGAGCAGTACTTC.

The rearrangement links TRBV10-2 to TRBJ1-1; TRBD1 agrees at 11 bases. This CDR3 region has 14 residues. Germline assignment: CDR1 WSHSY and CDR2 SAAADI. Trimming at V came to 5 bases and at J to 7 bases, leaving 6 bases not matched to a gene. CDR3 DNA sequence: TGCGCCAGCAGTTCCGGGACAGGGGGTTTTGAAGCTTTCTTT. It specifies CASSSGTGGFEAFF.

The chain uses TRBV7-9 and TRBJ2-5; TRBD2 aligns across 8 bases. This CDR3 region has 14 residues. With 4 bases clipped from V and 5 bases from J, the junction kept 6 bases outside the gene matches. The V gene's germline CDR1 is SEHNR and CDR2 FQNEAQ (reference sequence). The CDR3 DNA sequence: TGTGCCAGCAGCTCCACTACTAGCGGCGAGACCCAGTACTTC. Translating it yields CASSSTTSGETQYF.

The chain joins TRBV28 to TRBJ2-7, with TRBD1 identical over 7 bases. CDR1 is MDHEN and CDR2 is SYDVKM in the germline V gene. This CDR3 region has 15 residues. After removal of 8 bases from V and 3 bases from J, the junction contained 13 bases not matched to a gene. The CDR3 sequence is CASDSYRQGSYEQYF. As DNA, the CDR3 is TGTGCCAGCGATTCCTATAGACAGGGTAGCTACGAGCAGTACTTC.

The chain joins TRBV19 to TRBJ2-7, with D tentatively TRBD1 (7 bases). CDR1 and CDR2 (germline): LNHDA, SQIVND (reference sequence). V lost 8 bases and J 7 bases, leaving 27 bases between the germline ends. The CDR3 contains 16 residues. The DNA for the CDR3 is TGTGCCAGTCGCGGTACCCCGCAGGGGGGTACAGGTGAGCAGTACTTC. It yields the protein CASRGTPQGGTGEQYF.

The DNA of the CDR3 is TGTGCCAGCAGCCTAGGGACAGGGAGAGCTTTCTTT. It codes for CASSLGTGRAFF. The chain is built from TRBV7-9 and TRBJ1-1; 9 nucleotides match TRBD1. The CDR3 is 12 residues long. The germline CDR1 and CDR2 sequences are SEHNR and FQNEAQ (reference sequence). With 5 bases clipped from V and 10 bases from J, the junction kept 5 bases outside the gene matches.

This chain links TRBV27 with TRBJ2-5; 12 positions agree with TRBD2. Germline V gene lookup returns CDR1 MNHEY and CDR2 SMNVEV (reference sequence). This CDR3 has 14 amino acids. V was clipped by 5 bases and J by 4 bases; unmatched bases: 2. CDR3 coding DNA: TGTGCCAGCAGTCAGACTAGCGGGGGAGAGACCCAGTACTTC. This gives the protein CASSQTSGGETQYF.

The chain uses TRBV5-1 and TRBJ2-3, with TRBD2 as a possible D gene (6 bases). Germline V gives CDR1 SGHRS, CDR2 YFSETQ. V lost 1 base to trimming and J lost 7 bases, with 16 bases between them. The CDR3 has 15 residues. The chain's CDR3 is CASSLPPAGQNTQYF. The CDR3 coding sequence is TGCGCCAGCAGCTTGCCCCCAGCGGGTCAAAATACGCAGTATTTT. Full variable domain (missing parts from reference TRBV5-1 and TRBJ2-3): KAGVTQTPRYLIKTRGQQVTLSCSPISGHRSVSWYQQTPGQGLQFLFEYFSETQRNKGNFPGRFSGRQFSNSRSEMNVSTLELGDSALYLCASSLPPAGQNTQYFGPGTRLTVL.

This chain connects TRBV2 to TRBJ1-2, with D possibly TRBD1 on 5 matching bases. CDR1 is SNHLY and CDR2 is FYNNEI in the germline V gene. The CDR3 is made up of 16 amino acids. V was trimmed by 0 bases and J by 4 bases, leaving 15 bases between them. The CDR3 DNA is TGTGCCAGCAGTGAAGCGTGGGAGGGCAGGGCCTATGGCTACACCTTC. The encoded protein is CASSEAWEGRAYGYTF.

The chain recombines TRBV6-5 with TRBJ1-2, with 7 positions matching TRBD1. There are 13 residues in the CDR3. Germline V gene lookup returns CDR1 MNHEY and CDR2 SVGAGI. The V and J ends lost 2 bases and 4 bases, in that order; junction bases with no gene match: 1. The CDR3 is CASSYGTVYGYTF. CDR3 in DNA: TGTGCCAGCAGTTACGGGACAGTCTATGGCTACACCTTC.

The chain's CDR3 is CASSPTGFSSYEQYF. The CDR3 nucleotides read TGTGCCAGCAGCCCGACGGGTTTTAGCTCCTACGAGCAGTACTTC. The chain couples TRBV3-1 (or the pseudogene TRBV3-2) to TRBJ2-7, with D unresolved. The CDR3 is 15 amino acids. Trimming pared 4 bases from V and 0 bases from J, leaving 13 bases between. Germline V gene sequence: CDR1 LGHDT, CDR2 YNNKEL (reference sequence).

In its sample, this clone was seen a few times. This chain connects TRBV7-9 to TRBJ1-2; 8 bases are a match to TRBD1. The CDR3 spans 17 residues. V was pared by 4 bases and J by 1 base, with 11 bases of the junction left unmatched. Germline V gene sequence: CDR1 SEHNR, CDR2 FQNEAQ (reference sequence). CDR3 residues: CASSWLDREWFNYGYTF. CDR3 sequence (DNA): TGTGCCAGCAGCTGGTTGGACAGGGAATGGTTTAACTATGGCTACACCTTC.

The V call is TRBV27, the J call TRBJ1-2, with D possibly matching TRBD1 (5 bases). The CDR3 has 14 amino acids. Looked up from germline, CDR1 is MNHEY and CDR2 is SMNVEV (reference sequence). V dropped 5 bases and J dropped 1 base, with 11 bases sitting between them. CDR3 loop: CASSPKQGNYGYTF. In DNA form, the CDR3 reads TGTGCCAGCAGTCCCAAGCAGGGTAACTATGGCTACACCTTC.

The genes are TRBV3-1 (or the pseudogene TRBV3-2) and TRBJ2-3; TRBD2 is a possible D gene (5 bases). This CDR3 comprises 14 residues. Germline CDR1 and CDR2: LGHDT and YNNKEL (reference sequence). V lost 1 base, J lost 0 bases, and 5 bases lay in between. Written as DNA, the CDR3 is TGTGCCAGCAGCCAAGGAGGGAGCACAGATACGCAGTATTTT. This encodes CASSQGGSTDTQYF.